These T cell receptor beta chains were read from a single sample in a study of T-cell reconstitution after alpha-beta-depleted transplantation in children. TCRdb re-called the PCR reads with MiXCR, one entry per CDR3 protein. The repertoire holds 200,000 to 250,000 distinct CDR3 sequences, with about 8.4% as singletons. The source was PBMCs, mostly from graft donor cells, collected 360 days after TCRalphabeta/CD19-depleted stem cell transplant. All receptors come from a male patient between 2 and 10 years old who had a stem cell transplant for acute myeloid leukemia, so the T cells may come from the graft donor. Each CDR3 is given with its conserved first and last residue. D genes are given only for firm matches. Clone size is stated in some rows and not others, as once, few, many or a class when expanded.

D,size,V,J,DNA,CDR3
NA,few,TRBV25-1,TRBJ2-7,TGTGCCAGTGGGGGTCTTGGCGAGCAGTACTTC,CASGGLGEQYF
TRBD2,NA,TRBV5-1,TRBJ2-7,TGCGCCAGCAGCTTGGCTAGCGGAAGACCTTTCTACGAGCAGTACTTC,CASSLASGRPFYEQYF
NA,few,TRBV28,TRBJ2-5,TGTGCCAGCAGTTCGGGGGGCACACAAGAGACCCAGTACTTC,CASSSGGTQETQYF
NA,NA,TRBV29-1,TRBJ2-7,TGCAGCGTTCTAGGGGGTGGCTACGAGCAGTACTTC,CSVLGGGYEQYF
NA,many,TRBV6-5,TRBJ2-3,TGTGCCAGCAGTTACTCGAAAGGGGCCACAGATACGCAGTATTTT,CASSYSKGATDTQYF
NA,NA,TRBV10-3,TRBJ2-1,TGTGCCATCAGCCCGACGGAACTAGGGTCCAATGAGCAGTTCTTC,CAISPTELGSNEQFF
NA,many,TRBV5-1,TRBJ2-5,TGCGCCAGCAGTTATATCTTGGGAGAGACCCAGTACTTC,CASSYILGETQYF
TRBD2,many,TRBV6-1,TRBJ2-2,TGTGCCAGCAGCAGACTAGCGGGACCCACCGGGGAGCTGTTTTTT,CASSRLAGPTGELFF
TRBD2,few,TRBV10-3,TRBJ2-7,TGTGCCACGACTAGCGATCTTCTAGGGCGGCAGTACTTC,CATTSDLLGRQYF
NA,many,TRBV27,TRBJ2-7,TGTGCCAGCAAAGCGGGGCAGGGGGCTTCATACGAGCAGTACTTC,CASKAGQGASYEQYF
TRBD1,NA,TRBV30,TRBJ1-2,TGTGCCTGGAGCGAAGGGACAGGGTATGGCTACACCTTC,CAWSEGTGYGYTF
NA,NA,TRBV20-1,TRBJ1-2,TGCAGTGCTAGAGACAGACATCCGTTTGGTGGCTACACCTTC,CSARDRHPFGGYTF
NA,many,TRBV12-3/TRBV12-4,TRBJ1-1,TGTGCCAGCAGCACCGGGACCCAGTCCACTGAAGCTTTCTTT,CASSTGTQSTEAFF
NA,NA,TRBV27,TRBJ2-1,TGTGCCAGCAGTCGTGGTACGAGCTCCTACAATGAGCAGTTCTTC,CASSRGTSSYNEQFF
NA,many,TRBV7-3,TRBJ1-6,TGTGCCAGCAGCTTAGGGGATTCACCCCTCCACTTT,CASSLGDSPLHF
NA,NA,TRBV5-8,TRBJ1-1,TGTGCCAGCGCCGGGGGGCTTCGCACTGAAGCTTTCTTT,CASAGGLRTEAFF
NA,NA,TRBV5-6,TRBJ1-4,TGTGCCAGCAGCCGAGGCTACGATGGGGAAAAACTGTTTTTT,CASSRGYDGEKLFF